The text below deals with one T cell receptor (beta chain). Its antigen is unidentified. TCRdb's copy holds only in-frame clones and misses some; the assay was immunoSEQ multiplex PCR. The data contain under 600,000 clones, around 77% of them singletons. This entry belongs to a study of shared clonotypes between healthy human individuals. General observations from the study: Clonotype sharing among donors, it was expected, would be affected by sequencing depth.

The receptor was isolated from a woman aged 35 to 49 in good health. Some clones in this sample may be carry-over from other donors' samples. The sequenced sample consisted of PBMCs.

CDR3 amino acids: CASAFGEGQGQTQYF. CDR3 nucleotides: TGTGCCAGCGCCTTCGGAGAGGGACAGGGACAGACCCAGTACTTC. The chain links TRBV11-2 to TRBJ2-5; 9 nucleotides line up with TRBD1. The CDR3 covers 15 residues. Germline V gives CDR1 SGHAT, CDR2 FQNNGV. The V gene end was trimmed by 8 bases and the J gene end by 6 bases; junction bases not matched to a gene: 13.